This T cell receptor beta chain emerged from a study of control samples from healthy donors and cancer patients. Germline assignment: CDR1 SGHTS and CDR2 YDEGEE. The CDR3 loop spans 14 amino acids. V shed 3 bases, J shed 9 bases, and the junction held 11 bases outside the gene matches. The protocol was immunoSEQ multiplex PCR, while the TCRdb copy is restricted to in-frame clones and leaves out a portion. Of around 120,000 clones in the sample, roughly nine tenths are singletons; the top ten hold around 1.1%. This TCR was recovered from a woman in her fifties or sixties with colorectal cancer. The sequencing input was PBMCs. The V gene is TRBV5-8, the J gene TRBJ2-7; TRBD1 aligns across 8 bases. The CDR3 loop is CASSSRTGFGGQYF. The CDR3 nucleotides read TGTGCCAGCAGCTCAAGGACAGGGTTTGGAGGGCAGTACTTC. Full variable domain (rest looked up from reference TRBV5-8 and TRBJ2-7): EAGVTQSPTHLIKTRGQQATLRCSPISGHTSVYWYQQALGLGLQFLLWYDEGEERNRGNFPPRFSGRQFPNYSSELNVNALELEDSALYLCASSSRTGFGGQYFGPGTRLTVT.